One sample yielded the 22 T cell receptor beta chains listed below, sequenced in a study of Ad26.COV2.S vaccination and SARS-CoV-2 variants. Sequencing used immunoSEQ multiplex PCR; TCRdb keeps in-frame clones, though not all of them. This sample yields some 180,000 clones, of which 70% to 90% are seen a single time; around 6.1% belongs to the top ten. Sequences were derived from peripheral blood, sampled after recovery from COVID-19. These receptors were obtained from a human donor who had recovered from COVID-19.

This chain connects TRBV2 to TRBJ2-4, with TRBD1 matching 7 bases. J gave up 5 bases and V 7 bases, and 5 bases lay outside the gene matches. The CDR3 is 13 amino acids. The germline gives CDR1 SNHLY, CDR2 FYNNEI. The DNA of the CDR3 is TGTGCCAGCACATCCCAGGGGGAAAACATTCAGTACTTC. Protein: CASTSQGENIQYF.

CDR3 nucleotides: TGTGCCAGCAGCCTGTCGACAGGGAATGGCTACACCTTC. This codes for CASSLSTGNGYTF. The V and J genes are TRBV11-2 and TRBJ1-2; 7 bases line up with TRBD1. J lost 6 bases, V lost 5 bases, and 6 bases had no gene match. There are 13 residues in the CDR3. Germline loops: CDR1 SGHAT, CDR2 FQNNGV. The variable domain in full, with the rest retrieved from reference TRBV11-2 and TRBJ1-2, is EAGVAQSPRYKIIEKRQSVAFWCNPISGHATLYWYQQILGQGPKLLIQFQNNGVVDDSQLPKDRFSAERLKGVDSTLKIQPAKLEDSAVYLCASSLSTGNGYTFGSGTRLTVV.

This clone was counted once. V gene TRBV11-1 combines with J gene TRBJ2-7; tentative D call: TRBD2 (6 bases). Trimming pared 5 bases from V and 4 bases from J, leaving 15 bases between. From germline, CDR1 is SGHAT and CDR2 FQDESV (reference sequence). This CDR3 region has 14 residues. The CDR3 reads CASSPLEGWYEQYF. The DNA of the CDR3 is TGTGCCAGCAGCCCCTTGGAGGGTTGGTACGAGCAGTACTTC.

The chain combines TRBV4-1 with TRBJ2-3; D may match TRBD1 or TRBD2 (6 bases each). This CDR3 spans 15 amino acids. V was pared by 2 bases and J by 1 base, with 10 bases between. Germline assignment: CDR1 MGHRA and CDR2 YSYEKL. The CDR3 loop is CASSQPGGRTDTQYF. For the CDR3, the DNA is TGCGCCAGCAGCCAACCCGGGGGCCGCACAGATACGCAGTATTTT.

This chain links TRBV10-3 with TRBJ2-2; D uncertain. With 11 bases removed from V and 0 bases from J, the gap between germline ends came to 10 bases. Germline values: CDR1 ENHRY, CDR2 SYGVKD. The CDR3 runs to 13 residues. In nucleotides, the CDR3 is TGTGCCGGCGGCGCAACGAACACCGGGGAGCTGTTTTTT. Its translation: CAGGATNTGELFF.

For the CDR3, the DNA is TGTGCCAGCAGCCTTTCCGATGGGCACACTGAAGCTTTCTTT. It translates to CASSLSDGHTEAFF. The rearrangement uses TRBV3-1 (or the pseudogene TRBV3-2) and TRBJ1-1; D gene unclear. The CDR3 has 14 amino acids. Germline values: CDR1 LGHDT, CDR2 YNNKEL (reference sequence). V was clipped by 4 bases and J by 3 bases, with 12 bases between them.

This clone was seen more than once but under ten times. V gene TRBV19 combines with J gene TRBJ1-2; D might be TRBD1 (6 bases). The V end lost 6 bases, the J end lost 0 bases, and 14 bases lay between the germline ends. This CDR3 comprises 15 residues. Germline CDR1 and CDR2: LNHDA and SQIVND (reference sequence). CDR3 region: CASRTRTASNYGYTF. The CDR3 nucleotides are TGTGCCAGTAGGACACGGACAGCCTCTAACTATGGCTACACCTTC.

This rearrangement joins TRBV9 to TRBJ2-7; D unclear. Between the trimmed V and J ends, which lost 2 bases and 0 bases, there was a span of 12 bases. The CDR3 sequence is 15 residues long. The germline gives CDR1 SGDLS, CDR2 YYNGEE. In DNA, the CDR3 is TGTGCCAGCAGCGTCCAAGCTGAACACTCCTACGAGCAGTACTTC. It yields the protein CASSVQAEHSYEQYF.

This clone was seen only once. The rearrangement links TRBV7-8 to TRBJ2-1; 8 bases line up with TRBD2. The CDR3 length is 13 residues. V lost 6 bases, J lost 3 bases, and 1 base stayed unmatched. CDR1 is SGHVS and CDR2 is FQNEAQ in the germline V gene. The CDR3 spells CASRLAVYNEQFF. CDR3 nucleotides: TGTGCCAGCAGACTAGCGGTCTACAATGAGCAGTTCTTC.

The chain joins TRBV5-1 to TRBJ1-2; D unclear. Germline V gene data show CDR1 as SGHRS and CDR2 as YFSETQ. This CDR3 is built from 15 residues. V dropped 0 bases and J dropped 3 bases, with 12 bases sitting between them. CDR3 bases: TGCGCCAGCAGCTTGGGGAGCGTACGGGACTATGGCTACACCTTC. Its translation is CASSLGSVRDYGYTF.

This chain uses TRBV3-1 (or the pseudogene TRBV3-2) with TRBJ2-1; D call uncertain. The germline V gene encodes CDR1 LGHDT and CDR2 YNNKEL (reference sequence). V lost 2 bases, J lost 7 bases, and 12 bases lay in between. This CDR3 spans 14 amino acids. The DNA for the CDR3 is TGTGCCAGCAGCCAAATGATGGGTCGGAATGAGCAGTTCTTC. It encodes CASSQMMGRNEQFF.

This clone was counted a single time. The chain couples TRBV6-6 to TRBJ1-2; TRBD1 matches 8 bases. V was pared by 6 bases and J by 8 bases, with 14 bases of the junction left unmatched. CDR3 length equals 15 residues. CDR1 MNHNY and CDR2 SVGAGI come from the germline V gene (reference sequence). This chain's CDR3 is CASSSWDRTSGGYTF. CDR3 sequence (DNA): TGTGCCAGCAGCTCCTGGGACAGGACTTCGGGCGGCTACACCTTC.

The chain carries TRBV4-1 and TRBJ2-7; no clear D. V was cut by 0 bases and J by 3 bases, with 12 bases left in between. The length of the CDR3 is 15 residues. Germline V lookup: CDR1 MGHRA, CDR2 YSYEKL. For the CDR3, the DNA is TGCGCCAGCAGCCAAGATAGACGCATGAACTACGAGCAGTACTTC. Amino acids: CASSQDRRMNYEQYF.

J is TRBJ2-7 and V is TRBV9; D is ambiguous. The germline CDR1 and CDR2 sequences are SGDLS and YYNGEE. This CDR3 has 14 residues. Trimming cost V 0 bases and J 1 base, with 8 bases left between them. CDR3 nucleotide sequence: TGTGCCAGCAGCGTAGTCCCGGGTTCCTACGAGCAGTACTTC. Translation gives CASSVVPGSYEQYF.

CDR3 sequence reads: CASSSGLAGRSYEQYF. Here the CDR3 DNA reads TGTGCCAGCAGCTCGGGACTAGCGGGAAGGTCCTACGAGCAGTACTTC. J is TRBJ2-7 and V is TRBV7-9, with TRBD2 matching 13 bases. CDR3 length equals 16 residues. Unmatched junction bases numbered 4, after V lost 4 bases and J lost 1 base. Germline V gene lookup returns CDR1 SEHNR and CDR2 FQNEAQ (reference sequence).

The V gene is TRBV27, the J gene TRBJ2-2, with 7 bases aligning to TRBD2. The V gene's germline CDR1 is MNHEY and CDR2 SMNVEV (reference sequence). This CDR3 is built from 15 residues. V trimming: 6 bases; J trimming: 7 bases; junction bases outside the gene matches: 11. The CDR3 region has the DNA TGTGCCAGCAGGGGACGGGGAGGGAGGTTCGGGGAGCTGTTTTTT. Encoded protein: CASRGRGGRFGELFF.

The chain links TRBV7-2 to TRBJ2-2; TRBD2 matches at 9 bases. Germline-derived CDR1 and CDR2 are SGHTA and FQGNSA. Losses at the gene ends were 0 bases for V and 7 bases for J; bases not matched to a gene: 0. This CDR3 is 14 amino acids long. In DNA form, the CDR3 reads TGTGCCAGCAGCTTAGCGACTAGCGGCGGGGAGCTGTTTTTT. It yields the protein CASSLATSGGELFF.

The CDR3 loop reads CASSYSAGELTDEQFF. CDR3 coding DNA: TGTGCCAGCAGTTACTCCGCCGGGGAGTTGACGGATGAGCAGTTCTTC. This chain joins TRBV6-5 and TRBJ2-1, with D perhaps TRBD2 (5 bases). V was pared by 0 bases and J by 8 bases, with 17 bases between. The length of the CDR3 is 16 residues. Germline assignment: CDR1 MNHEY and CDR2 SVGAGI.

CDR3 loop: CASSDVPSYNEQFF. CDR3 nucleotide sequence: TGTGCCAGCAGTGATGTCCCCAGTTACAATGAGCAGTTCTTC. The chain has TRBV2 and TRBJ2-1; D gene ambiguous. V lost 3 bases and J lost 4, with 10 bases in between. The CDR3 runs 14 residues. CDR1 is SNHLY, CDR2 FYNNEI, per germline.

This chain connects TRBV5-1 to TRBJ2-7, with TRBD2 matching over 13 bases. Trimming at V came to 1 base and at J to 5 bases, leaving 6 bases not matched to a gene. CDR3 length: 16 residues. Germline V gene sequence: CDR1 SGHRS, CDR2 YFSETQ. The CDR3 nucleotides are TGCGCCAGCAGCTTGTCTCGGACTAGCGGGAGCCACGAGCAGTACTTC. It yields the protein CASSLSRTSGSHEQYF.

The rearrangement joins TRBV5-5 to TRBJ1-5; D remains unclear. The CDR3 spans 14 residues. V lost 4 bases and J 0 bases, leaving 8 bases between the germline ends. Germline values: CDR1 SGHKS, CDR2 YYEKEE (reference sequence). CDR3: CASSPPGSNQPQHF. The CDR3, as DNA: TGTGCCAGCAGCCCGCCGGGTAGCAATCAGCCCCAGCATTTT.

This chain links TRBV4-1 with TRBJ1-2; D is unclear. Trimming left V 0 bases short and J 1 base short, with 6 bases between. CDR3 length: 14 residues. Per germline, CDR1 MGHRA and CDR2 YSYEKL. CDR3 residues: CASSQETDNYGYTF. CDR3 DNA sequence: TGCGCCAGCAGCCAAGAAACAGATAACTATGGCTACACCTTC.